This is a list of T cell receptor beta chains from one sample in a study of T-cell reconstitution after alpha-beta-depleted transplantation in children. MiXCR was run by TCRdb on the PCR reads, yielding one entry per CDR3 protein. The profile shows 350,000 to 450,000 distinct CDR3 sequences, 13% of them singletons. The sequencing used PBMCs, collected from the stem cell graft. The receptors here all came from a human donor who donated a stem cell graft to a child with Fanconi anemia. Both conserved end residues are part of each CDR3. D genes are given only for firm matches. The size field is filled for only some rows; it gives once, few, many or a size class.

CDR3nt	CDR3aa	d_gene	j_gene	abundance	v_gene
TGCGCCAGCAGCCAATTAACCGGGACAGGTCAGAATTCACCCCTCCACTTT	CASSQLTGTGQNSPLHF	TRBD1	TRBJ1-6	-	TRBV4-3
TGCAGCGTTGTTACAGGCCCGCTGGAGACCCAGTACTTC	CSVVTGPLETQYF	-	TRBJ2-5	many	TRBV29-1
TGCAGTGCTAGCGGCTACGGGACCGTCAGCAATCAGCCCCAGCATTTT	CSASGYGTVSNQPQHF	-	TRBJ1-5	many	TRBV20-1
TGCAGCGTTGAGACAGGGAAGAACACTGAAGCTTTCTTT	CSVETGKNTEAFF	TRBD1	TRBJ1-1	-	TRBV29-1
TGCAGTGCTAGAGACCGGGGGACAGGGGCGAATAATTCACCCCTCCACTTT	CSARDRGTGANNSPLHF	TRBD1	TRBJ1-6	-	TRBV20-1
TGTGCCAGCTCACCAGATCGGCAGCGGGGGGAAAAACTGTTTTTT	CASSPDRQRGEKLFF	-	TRBJ1-4	-	TRBV18
TGTGCCAGCAGCTTAGGGTGGAGTGGCGGCTACGAGCAGTACTTC	CASSLGWSGGYEQYF	-	TRBJ2-7	few	TRBV7-9
TGTGCCAGCAGCTTAGCACAGGGGGGTGAAGGAAGTGAAGCTTTCTTT	CASSLAQGGEGSEAFF	TRBD1	TRBJ1-1	-	TRBV7-9
TGTGCCAGCAGAAGGGGTGGGAATGAAAAACTGTTTTTT	CASRRGGNEKLFF	-	TRBJ1-4	many	TRBV7-9
TGTGCCAGCAGCTTAGGGGTAGGGGCTAGGTCACCCCTCCACTTT	CASSLGVGARSPLHF	-	TRBJ1-6	-	TRBV7-6
TGTGCCAGCTCACCACCATACAGGGGTAGCGGCGAGCAGTTCTTC	CASSPPYRGSGEQFF	-	TRBJ2-1	-	TRBV18
TGTGCTAGCAGCGTCTCAGGGGGCCGGCCAGATACGCAGTATTTT	CASSVSGGRPDTQYF	TRBD1	TRBJ2-3	-	TRBV7-7
TGTGCCAGCAGCTTGGAGGGAAATCGGTACGAGCAGTACTTC	CASSLEGNRYEQYF	-	TRBJ2-7	-	TRBV5-5
TGCGCCAGCAGCCTAGGGGCCAGGGTAGGCGAAAAACTGTTTTTT	CASSLGARVGEKLFF	-	TRBJ1-4	few	TRBV4-3
TGCGCCAGCAGCTTTCTTAGCGGAGTCCAAGAGACCCAGTACTTC	CASSFLSGVQETQYF	-	TRBJ2-5	-	TRBV5-1
TGTGCCACCTCTAAGTCAGGCGACACCGGGGAGCTGTTTTTT	CATSKSGDTGELFF	-	TRBJ2-2	few	TRBV24-1
TGTGCCAGCAGTCAAGGGGTGCAGTCCTACAATGAGCAGTTCTTC	CASSQGVQSYNEQFF	-	TRBJ2-1	-	TRBV12-3/TRBV12-4
TGTGCCAGCAGCTCAGGGACTAGCCGGGGCCCTACGCAGTATTTT	CASSSGTSRGPTQYF	TRBD2	TRBJ2-3	many	TRBV28
TGCAGTGCTAGAGAAACACACCGGGAGACCCAGTACTTC	CSARETHRETQYF	-	TRBJ2-5	few	TRBV20-1
TGTGCCAGCTCACCCGACAGGAGCAATCAGCCCCAGCATTTT	CASSPDRSNQPQHF	-	TRBJ1-5	-	TRBV18
TGCGCCAGCAGCCCGAATGTAGGGGTGGGCACCGGGGAGCTGTTTTTT	CASSPNVGVGTGELFF	-	TRBJ2-2	few	TRBV4-3
TGTGCCAGCAGCTTCCGGTCCCTGCTCACTGAAGCTTTCTTT	CASSFRSLLTEAFF	-	TRBJ1-1	many	TRBV7-2
TGTGCCAGCAGCCCCCCTGGGCCCAAGAACACTGAAGCTTTCTTT	CASSPPGPKNTEAFF	-	TRBJ1-1	few	TRBV12-3/TRBV12-4
TGCGCCAGCAGCCAAGCCGGGGCAGAGACCCAGTACTTC	CASSQAGAETQYF	-	TRBJ2-5	few	TRBV4-3
TGTGCCGTCGGGAGGGGCTCCTACAATGAGCAGTTCTTC	CAVGRGSYNEQFF	TRBD2	TRBJ2-1	-	TRBV10-3
TGTGCCAGCAGCGTAGGGGCAGGATACACAGATACGCAGTATTTT	CASSVGAGYTDTQYF	-	TRBJ2-3	-	TRBV9
TGCGCCAGCAGCTTTTCCCAGGGCCCAACCGGGGAGCTGTTTTTT	CASSFSQGPTGELFF	-	TRBJ2-2	few	TRBV5-1
TGTGCCAGCAGCCAAGTAAATACGCAGTATTTT	CASSQVNTQYF	-	TRBJ2-3	-	TRBV3-1
TGCGCCAGCAGCCAAGTCCCACCGACAGTCACTTTCTCTGGGGCCAACGTCCTGACTTTC	CASSQVPPTVTFSGANVLTF	-	TRBJ2-6	few	TRBV4-3
TGCAGTGCTTCTCGGGACAGATATTCACCCCTCCACTTT	CSASRDRYSPLHF	TRBD1	TRBJ1-6	-	TRBV20-1
TGCGCCAGCAGCTTTCAGGCAGCAAACACCGGGGAGCTGTTTTTT	CASSFQAANTGELFF	-	TRBJ2-2	few	TRBV5-1
TGTGCCAGCAGCCCAAGGTTAACTTGGGCAGATACGCAGTATTTT	CASSPRLTWADTQYF	-	TRBJ2-3	many	TRBV7-8
TGTGCCAGCAGTTTAGAGGAGGGGGTCCGCAATGAAAAACTGTTTTTT	CASSLEEGVRNEKLFF	-	TRBJ1-4	-	TRBV12-3/TRBV12-4
TGTGCCAGCAGTCCTGGACAGGGGGCAGGTTCACCCCTCCACTTT	CASSPGQGAGSPLHF	TRBD1	TRBJ1-6	many	TRBV27
TGCGCCAGCAGTGTCCAGGGCGGGGGGGCTATCTTGGACGAGCAGTACTTC	CASSVQGGGAILDEQYF	TRBD2	TRBJ2-7	-	TRBV5-1
TGCGCCAGCAGCTTTGAGGTCTCGGACACTGAAGCTTTCTTT	CASSFEVSDTEAFF	-	TRBJ1-1	-	TRBV5-1
TGTGCCAGCAGTTTTGACCCGTATAGCAATCAGCCCCAGCATTTT	CASSFDPYSNQPQHF	-	TRBJ1-5	many	TRBV12-3/TRBV12-4
TGCAGCGTTGAGATGCCGGGTCAGCCCCAGCATTTT	CSVEMPGQPQHF	-	TRBJ1-5	many	TRBV29-1
TGCGCCAGCAGCGAACAGTGGAGTGAGGATGAGCAGTTCTTC	CASSEQWSEDEQFF	-	TRBJ2-1	many	TRBV5-1
TGTGCCAGCAGCCCTCGGGGACAACTGAACACTGAAGCTTTCTTT	CASSPRGQLNTEAFF	-	TRBJ1-1	many	TRBV7-6
TGTGCCAGCAGCCACGGGACAAACTCCTACAATGAGCAGTTCTTC	CASSHGTNSYNEQFF	-	TRBJ2-1	-	TRBV4-2
TGTGCCAGCAGTTTTCAGGGGGCGGTGACTGAAGCTTTCTTT	CASSFQGAVTEAFF	TRBD1	TRBJ1-1	many	TRBV27
TGTGCCACCAAGGGTACGTCCTACAATGAGCAGTTCTTC	CATKGTSYNEQFF	-	TRBJ2-1	-	TRBV24-1
TGTGCCAGCTCACCGCCAGGGAGTACGACCCAGTACTTC	CASSPPGSTTQYF	-	TRBJ2-5	many	TRBV18
TGTGCCAGCAGTTACTCGATCCCGGGCAGCTCTACTAACTATGGCTACACCTTC	CASSYSIPGSSTNYGYTF	-	TRBJ1-2	-	TRBV6-5
TGCAGTGCTAGCCCATTTCAGGGGCAGGGAGAGACCCAGTACTTC	CSASPFQGQGETQYF	-	TRBJ2-5	-	TRBV20-1